The 10 T cell receptor beta chains presented below share a single source sample, sequenced in a study of tumor and adjacent non-tumor tissue in lung cancer. The library came from three nested PCR rounds adapted from ARM-PCR protocols. TCRdb reprocessed the multiplex PCR reads via MiXCR and lists one record per CDR3 protein. The sample carries some 200,000 distinct CDR3 sequences, about 76% recorded once. RNA was extracted from bulk tissue without any cell sorting. Sequencing was done on a sample of lung tumor tissue. The receptors here all came from a man aged 60-69 years with non-small cell lung cancer.

This clonotype has only one observation. Mismatch with germline at one junction end may stem from a read error. The V and J genes are TRBV11-3 and TRBJ2-7, with 7 nucleotides matching TRBD1. The CDR3 has 17 amino acids. Germline loops: CDR1 SGHNT, CDR2 YENEEA. CDR3 amino acids: CASGLGVVTGWSYEQYF. The CDR3 bases are TGTGCCAGCGGCTTAGGCGTAGTGACAGGGTGGAGCTACGAGCAGTACTTC.

This clonotype was seen repeatedly, ten times or more. This rearrangement joins TRBV29-1 to TRBJ2-2; unclear D gene. CDR3 size: 12 residues. Per the germline V gene, CDR1 is SQVTM and CDR2 is ANQGSEA. Trimming removed 6 bases at V and 3 bases at J, with 8 bases between. CDR3 loop: CSVVGDTGELFF. The CDR3 coding sequence is TGCAGCGTCGTAGGAGACACCGGGGAGCTGTTTTTT.

The rearrangement joins TRBV4-3 to TRBJ2-7; D might be TRBD1 (6 bases). The CDR3 loop spans 15 amino acids. Germline V lookup: CDR1 LGHNA, CDR2 YSLEER. Trimming shortened V by 0 bases and J by 8 bases, and 17 bases separated the two germline ends. For the CDR3, the DNA is TGCGCCAGCAGCCAAGATGAGGGCCCAGGGGCCCAGCAGTACTTC. Encoded protein: CASSQDEGPGAQQYF.

On this clonotype itself: A much larger clone is a single base away; this may be a read error. J is TRBJ2-5 and V is TRBV12-3 or TRBV12-4; D is perhaps TRBD2 (6 bases). The CDR3 extends over 11 amino acids. V was pared by 2 bases and J by 10 bases, with 8 bases between. The chain's CDR3 is CASSLLASQYF. The CDR3 nucleotides read TGTGCCAGCAGTTTACTAGCGAGCCAGTACTTC.

Comments on this clonotype: A read error may account for a junction end that differs from germline. The V gene is TRBV11-1, the J gene TRBJ2-7; D ambiguous. Germline CDR1 and CDR2: SGHAT and FQDESV (reference sequence). This CDR3 has 16 residues. The CDR3 reads CDSSSAIRDNSYEQYF. CDR3 coding DNA: TGTGACAGCAGCTCAGCGATTCGTGACAACTCCTACGAGCAATATTTC.

About this clonotype itself: A clone one base away is much larger, so this may be a read error. This rearrangement joins TRBV12-3 or TRBV12-4 to TRBJ2-5; perhaps D is TRBD1 or TRBD2 (5 bases each). The CDR3 has 15 residues. Trimming shortened V by 3 bases and J by 4 bases, and 15 bases separated the two germline ends. CDR3 residues: CASSLTRGQGETQYF. As DNA, the CDR3 is TGTGCCAGCAGTTTGACCAGAGGGCAGGGAGAGACCCAGTACTTC.

The V gene is TRBV2, the J gene TRBJ1-1; TRBD1 matches at 9 bases. Trimming cost V 2 bases and J 0 bases; bases outside gene matches: 4. Germline lookup yields CDR1 SNHLY and CDR2 FYNNEI. The CDR3 has 16 residues. The CDR3 nucleotides are TGTGCCAGCAGTGAACCCGGGACAGGGTTGAACACTGAAGCTTTCTTT. This encodes CASSEPGTGLNTEAFF. The complete variable domain, with remaining parts taken from reference TRBV2 and TRBJ1-1, reads EPEVTQTPSHQVTQMGQEVILRCVPISNHLYFYWYRQILGQKVEFLVSFYNNEISEKSEIFDDQFSVERPDGSNFTLKIRSTKLEDSAMYFCASSEPGTGLNTEAFFGQGTRLTVV.

About this clonotype itself: Mismatch with germline at one junction end may stem from a read error. The chain uses TRBV20-1 and TRBJ2-4, with TRBD2 matching 11 bases. The germline CDR1 and CDR2 sequences are DFQATT and SNEGSKA (reference sequence). The CDR3 loop spans 15 amino acids. The CDR3 DNA follows: TGTAGTGCTCCTACTAGCGGGGGAGCCAATAACATTCAGTACTTC. Translation gives CSAPTSGGANNIQYF.

Note on this clonotype: Likely a read error: the CDR3 ends without its conserved phenylalanine or tryptophan. The chain employs TRBV5-6 and TRBJ2-1, with D unclear. Trimming cost V 1 base and J 6 bases, with 11 bases left between them. The CDR3 extends over 14 amino acids. The germline V gene has CDR1 SGHDT and CDR2 YYEEEE. This CDR3 is CASSLLAAINEQFI. The CDR3 DNA reads as TGTGCCAGCAGCTTGTTGGCAGCGATCAATGAGCAGTTCATC.

With respect to this clonotype: A much larger clone lies a single base off, so this may be a read error. V is TRBV12-3 or TRBV12-4 and J is TRBJ2-7; the D is unclear. The CDR3 contains 11 residues. This chain's CDR3 is CASSLYDEQPF. The CDR3 DNA follows: TGTGCCAGCAGTTTATATGACGAGCAGCCCTTC.